The T cell receptor beta chain under discussion was sequenced for a study of T-cell memory formation after mild COVID-19. Background on the study: Most TCR clusters belonged to a single donor.

Concerning this clonotype itself: No antigen is known for it.

Constant-segment primers and 5'RACE yielded cDNA libraries for TCR alpha and TCR beta, each carrying sample barcodes and UMIs. MiXCR, run by TCRdb on the 5' RACE reads, gives a single entry per CDR3 protein. The sample has over 300,000 distinct CDR3 sequences; about 20% are singletons. General observations from the study: CD4+ bias marked clones expanding day 15 to 37, unlike balanced contracting clones. Confirmation was lacking for SARS-CoV-2 specificity of second-wave clones that peaked on day 37.

In germline, CDR1 is SEHNR, CDR2 FQNEAQ (reference sequence). V was pared by 3 bases and J by 3 bases, with 14 bases between. The CDR3 totals 15 residues. The chain employs TRBV7-9 and TRBJ2-5; weak D call: TRBD2 (6 bases). This TCR derives from a man between 18 and 29 years old who had mild COVID-19 (a few samples of this study predate the infection). Cell type and time point are not known. Specimen: PBMCs or a T cell subset sorted from them (not recorded which). The DNA for the CDR3 is TGTGCCAGCAGCTTCGTTCGGGGGTTTGAAGAGACCCAGTACTTC. Its protein is CASSFVRGFEETQYF.